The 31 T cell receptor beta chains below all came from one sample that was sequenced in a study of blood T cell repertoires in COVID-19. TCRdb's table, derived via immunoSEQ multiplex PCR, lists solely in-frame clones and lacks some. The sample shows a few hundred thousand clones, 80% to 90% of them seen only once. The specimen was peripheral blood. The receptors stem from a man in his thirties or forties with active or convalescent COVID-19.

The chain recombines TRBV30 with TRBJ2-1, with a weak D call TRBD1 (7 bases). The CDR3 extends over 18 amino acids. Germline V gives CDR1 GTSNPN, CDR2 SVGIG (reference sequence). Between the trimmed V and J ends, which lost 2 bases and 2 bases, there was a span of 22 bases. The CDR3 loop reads CAWSPTPLQGRTYNEQFF. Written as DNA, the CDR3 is TGTGCCTGGAGTCCGACCCCACTACAGGGGAGGACCTACAATGAGCAGTTCTTC. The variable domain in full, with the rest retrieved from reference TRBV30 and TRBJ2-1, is SQTIHQWPATLVQPVGSPLSLECTVEGTSNPNLYWYRQAAGRGLQLLFYSVGIGQISSEVPQNLSASRPQDRQFILSSKKLLLSDSGFYLCAWSPTPLQGRTYNEQFFGPGTRLTVL.

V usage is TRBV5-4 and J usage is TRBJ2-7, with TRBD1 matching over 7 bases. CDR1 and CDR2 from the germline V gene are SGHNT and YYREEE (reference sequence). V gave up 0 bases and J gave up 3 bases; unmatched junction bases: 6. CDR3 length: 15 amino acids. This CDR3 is CASSLEVGTDYEQYF. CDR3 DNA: TGTGCCAGCAGCTTGGAGGTCGGGACAGACTACGAGCAGTACTTC.

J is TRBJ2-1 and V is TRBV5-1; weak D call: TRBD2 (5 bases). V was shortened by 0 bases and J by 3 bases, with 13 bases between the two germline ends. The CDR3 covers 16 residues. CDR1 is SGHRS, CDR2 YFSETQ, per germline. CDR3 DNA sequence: TGCGCCAGCAGCTTGGCCTCCCAGCGGAGCTACAATGAGCAGTTCTTC. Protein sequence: CASSLASQRSYNEQFF.

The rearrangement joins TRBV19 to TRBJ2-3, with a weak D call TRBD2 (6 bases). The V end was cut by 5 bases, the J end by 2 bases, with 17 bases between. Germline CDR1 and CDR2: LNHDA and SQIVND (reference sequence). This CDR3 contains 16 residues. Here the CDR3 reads CASSPDSGPYTDTQYF. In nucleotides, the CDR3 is TGTGCCAGTAGTCCAGATAGCGGACCTTACACAGATACGCAGTATTTT.

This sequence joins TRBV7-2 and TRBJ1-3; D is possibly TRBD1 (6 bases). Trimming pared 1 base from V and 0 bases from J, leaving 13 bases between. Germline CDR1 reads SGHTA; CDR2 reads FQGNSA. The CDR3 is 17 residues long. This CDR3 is CASSLETGLLSGNTIYF. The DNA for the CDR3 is TGTGCCAGCAGCTTAGAGACAGGTCTACTCTCTGGAAACACCATATATTTT.

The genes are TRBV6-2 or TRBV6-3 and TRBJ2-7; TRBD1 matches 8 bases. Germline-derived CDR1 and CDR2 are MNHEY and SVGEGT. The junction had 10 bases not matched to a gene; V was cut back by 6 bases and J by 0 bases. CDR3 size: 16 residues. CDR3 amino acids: CASSKRTGQSSYEQYF. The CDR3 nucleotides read TGTGCCAGCAGCAAGAGGACAGGGCAAAGCTCCTACGAGCAGTACTTC.

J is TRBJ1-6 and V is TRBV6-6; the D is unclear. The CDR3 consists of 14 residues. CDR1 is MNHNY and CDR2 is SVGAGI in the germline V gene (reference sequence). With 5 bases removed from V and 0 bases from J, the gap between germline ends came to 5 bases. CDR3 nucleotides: TGTGCCAGCAGTCAGAGCTCCTATAATTCACCCCTCCACTTT. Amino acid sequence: CASSQSSYNSPLHF.

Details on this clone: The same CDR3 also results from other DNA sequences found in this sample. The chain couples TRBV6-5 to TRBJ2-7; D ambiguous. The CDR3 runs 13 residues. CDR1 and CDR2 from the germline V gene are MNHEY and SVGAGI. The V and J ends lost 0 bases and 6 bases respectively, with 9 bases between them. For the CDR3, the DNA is TGTGCCAGCAGTTACTCGGGCCTCTCCGAGCAGTACTTC. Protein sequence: CASSYSGLSEQYF.

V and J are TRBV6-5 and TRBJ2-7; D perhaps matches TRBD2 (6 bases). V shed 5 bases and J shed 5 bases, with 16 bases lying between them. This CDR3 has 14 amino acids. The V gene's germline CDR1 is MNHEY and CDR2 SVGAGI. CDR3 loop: CASSTPGGIDEQYF. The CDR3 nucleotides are TGTGCCAGCAGTACCCCCGGGGGTATCGACGAGCAGTACTTC.

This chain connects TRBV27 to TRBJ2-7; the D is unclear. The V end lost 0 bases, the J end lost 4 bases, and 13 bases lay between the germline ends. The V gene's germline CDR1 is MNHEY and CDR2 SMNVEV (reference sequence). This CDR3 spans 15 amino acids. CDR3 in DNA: TGTGCCAGCAGTTTATCGATGACGGTCGGGTACGAGCAGTACTTC. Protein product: CASSLSMTVGYEQYF.

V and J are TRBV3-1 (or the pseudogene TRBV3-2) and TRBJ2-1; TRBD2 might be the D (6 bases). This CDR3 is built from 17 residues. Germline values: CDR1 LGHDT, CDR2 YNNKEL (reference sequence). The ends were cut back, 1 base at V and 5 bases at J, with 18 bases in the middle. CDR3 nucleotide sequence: TGTGCCAGCAGCCAAGTAACCAACGGGAGAGTAAACAATGAGCAGTTCTTC. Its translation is CASSQVTNGRVNNEQFF.

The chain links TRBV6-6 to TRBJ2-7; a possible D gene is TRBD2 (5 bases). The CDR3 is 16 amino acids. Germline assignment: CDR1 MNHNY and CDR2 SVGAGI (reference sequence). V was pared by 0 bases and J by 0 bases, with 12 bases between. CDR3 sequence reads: CASSYSIFRGSYEQYF. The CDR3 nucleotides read TGTGCCAGCAGTTACTCGATTTTCCGGGGCTCCTACGAGCAGTACTTC.

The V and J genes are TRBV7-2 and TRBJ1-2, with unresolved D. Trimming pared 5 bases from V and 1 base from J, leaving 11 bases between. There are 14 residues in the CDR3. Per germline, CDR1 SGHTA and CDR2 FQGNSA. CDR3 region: CASSLPPYNYGYTF. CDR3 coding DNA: TGTGCCAGCAGCCTACCCCCCTATAACTATGGCTACACCTTC.

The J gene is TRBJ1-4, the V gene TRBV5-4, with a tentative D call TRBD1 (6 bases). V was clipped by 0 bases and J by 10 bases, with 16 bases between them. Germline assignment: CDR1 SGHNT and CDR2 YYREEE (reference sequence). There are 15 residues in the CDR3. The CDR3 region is CASSLDPGVIGKLFF. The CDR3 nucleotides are TGTGCCAGCAGCTTGGATCCAGGGGTGATAGGAAAACTGTTTTTT. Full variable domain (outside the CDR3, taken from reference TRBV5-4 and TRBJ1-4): ETGVTQSPTHLIKTRGQQVTLRCSSQSGHNTVSWYQQALGQGPQFIFQYYREEENGRGNFPPRFSGLQFPNYSSELNVNALELDDSALYLCASSLDPGVIGKLFFGSGTQLSVL.

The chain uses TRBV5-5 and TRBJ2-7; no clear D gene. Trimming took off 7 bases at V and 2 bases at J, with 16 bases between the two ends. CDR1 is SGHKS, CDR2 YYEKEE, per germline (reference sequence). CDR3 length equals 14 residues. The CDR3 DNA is TGTGCCAGCTACATTACCGACTTCCCCTACGAGCAGTACTTC. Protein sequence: CASYITDFPYEQYF. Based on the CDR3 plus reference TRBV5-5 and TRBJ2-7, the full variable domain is DAGVTQSPTHLIKTRGQQVTLRCSPISGHKSVSWYQQVLGQGPQFIFQYYEKEERGRGNFPDRFSARQFPNYSSELNVNALLLGDSALYLCASYITDFPYEQYFGPGTRLTVT.

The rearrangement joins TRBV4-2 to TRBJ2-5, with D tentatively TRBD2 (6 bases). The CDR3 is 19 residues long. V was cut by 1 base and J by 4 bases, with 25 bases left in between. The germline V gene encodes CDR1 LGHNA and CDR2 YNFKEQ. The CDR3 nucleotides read TGTGCCAGCAGCCAAGTAGGAGGGTTGTCGGTTCTAGCTGGAGAGACCCAGTACTTC. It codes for CASSQVGGLSVLAGETQYF.

DNA for the CDR3: TGTGCCAGCAGCTTGGACAGGGGTCAGCCCCAGCATTTT. It codes for CASSLDRGQPQHF. The chain combines TRBV7-9 with TRBJ1-5, with 9 bases lining up with TRBD1. The CDR3 contains 13 residues. The germline gives CDR1 SEHNR, CDR2 FQNEAQ (reference sequence). J was trimmed by 6 bases and V by 3 bases; bases with no gene match: 0.

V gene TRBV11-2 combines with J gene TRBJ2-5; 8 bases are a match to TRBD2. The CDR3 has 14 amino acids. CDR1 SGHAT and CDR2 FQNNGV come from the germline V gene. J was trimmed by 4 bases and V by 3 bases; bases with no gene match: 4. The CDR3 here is CASSLTSERETQYF. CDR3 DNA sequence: TGTGCCAGCAGCTTGACTAGCGAAAGAGAGACCCAGTACTTC.

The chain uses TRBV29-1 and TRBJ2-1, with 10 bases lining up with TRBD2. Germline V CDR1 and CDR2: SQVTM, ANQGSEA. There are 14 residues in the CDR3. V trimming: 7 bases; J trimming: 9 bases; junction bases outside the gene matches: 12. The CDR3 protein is CSAPLAGDPIEQFF. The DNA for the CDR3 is TGCAGCGCCCCTCTAGCGGGAGACCCAATTGAGCAGTTCTTC.

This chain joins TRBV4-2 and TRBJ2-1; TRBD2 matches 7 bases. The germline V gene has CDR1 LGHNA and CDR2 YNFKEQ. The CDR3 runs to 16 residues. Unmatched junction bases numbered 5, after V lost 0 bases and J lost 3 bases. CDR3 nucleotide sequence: TGTGCCAGCAGCCAAGATTGGTCGGGGGGCTACAATGAGCAGTTCTTC. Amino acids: CASSQDWSGGYNEQFF.

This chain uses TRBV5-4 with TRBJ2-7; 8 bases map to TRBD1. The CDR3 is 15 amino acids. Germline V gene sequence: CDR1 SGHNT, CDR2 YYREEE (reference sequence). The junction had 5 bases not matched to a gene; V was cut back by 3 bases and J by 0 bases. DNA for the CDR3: TGTGCCAGCAGCTGGGGGACAGGTTCCTCCTACGAGCAGTACTTC. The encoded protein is CASSWGTGSSYEQYF.

CDR3 DNA sequence: TGTGCCAGCAGCGGGACAGACTCCGAAGCTTTCTTT. It specifies CASSGTDSEAFF. This chain joins TRBV5-4 and TRBJ1-1; 7 nucleotides align to TRBD1. This CDR3 has 12 amino acids. Germline CDR1 and CDR2: SGHNT and YYREEE (reference sequence). V gave up 4 bases and J gave up 8 bases; unmatched junction bases: 5.

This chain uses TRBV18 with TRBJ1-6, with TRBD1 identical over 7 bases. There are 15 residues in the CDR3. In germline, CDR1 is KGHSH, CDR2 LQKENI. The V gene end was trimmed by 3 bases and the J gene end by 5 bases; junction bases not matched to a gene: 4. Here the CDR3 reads CASSPTGDHNSPLHF. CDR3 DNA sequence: TGTGCCAGCTCACCTACAGGGGACCATAATTCACCCCTCCACTTT.

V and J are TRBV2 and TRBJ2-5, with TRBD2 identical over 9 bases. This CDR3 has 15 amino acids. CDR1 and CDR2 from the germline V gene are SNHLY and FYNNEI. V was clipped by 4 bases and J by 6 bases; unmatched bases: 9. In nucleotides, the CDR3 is TGTGCCAGCAGTGGCGGCGGGAGGGCCATAAAGACCCAGTACTTC. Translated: CASSGGGRAIKTQYF.

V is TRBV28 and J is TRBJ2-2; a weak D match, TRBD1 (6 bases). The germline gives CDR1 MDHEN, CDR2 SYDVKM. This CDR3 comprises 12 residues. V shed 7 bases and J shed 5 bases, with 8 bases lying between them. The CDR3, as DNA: TGTGCCAGCAACAGGGTTACCGGGGAGCTGTTTTTT. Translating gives CASNRVTGELFF.

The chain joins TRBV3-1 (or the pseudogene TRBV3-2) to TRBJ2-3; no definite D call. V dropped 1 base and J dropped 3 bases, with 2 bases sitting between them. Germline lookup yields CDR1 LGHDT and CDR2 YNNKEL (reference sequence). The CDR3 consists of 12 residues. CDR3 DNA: TGTGCCAGCAGCCAAGTAACAGATACGCAGTATTTT. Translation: CASSQVTDTQYF.

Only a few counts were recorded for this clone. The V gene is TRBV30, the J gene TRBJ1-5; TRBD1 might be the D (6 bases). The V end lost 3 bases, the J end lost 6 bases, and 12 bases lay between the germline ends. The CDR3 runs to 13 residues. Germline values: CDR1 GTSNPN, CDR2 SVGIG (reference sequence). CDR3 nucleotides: TGTGCCTGGAGCAGACAGGCTGCTCAGCCCCAGCATTTT. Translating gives CAWSRQAAQPQHF.

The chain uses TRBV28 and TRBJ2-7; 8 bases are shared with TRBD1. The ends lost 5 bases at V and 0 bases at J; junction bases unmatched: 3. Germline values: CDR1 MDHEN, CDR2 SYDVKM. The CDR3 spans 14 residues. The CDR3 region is CASSDTGGSYEQYF. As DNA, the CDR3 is TGTGCCAGCAGTGATACAGGGGGCTCCTACGAGCAGTACTTC.

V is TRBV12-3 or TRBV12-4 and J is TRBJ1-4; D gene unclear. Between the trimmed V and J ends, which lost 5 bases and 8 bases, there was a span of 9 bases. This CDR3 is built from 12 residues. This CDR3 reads CASSGDYEKLFF. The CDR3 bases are TGTGCCAGCAGTGGAGATTACGAAAAACTGTTTTTT.

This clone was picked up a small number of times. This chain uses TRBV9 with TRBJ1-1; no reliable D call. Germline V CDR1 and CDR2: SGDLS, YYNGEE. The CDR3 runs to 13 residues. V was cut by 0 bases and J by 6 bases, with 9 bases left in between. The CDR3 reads CASSVDEAAEAFF. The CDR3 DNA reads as TGTGCCAGCAGCGTAGATGAGGCGGCTGAAGCTTTCTTT.

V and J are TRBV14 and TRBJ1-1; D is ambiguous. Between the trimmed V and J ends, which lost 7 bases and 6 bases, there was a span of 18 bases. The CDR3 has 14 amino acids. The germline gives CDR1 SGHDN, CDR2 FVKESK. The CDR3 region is CASTLLREAAEAFF. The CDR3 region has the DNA TGTGCCAGCACACTCCTGCGCGAGGCCGCTGAAGCTTTCTTT.